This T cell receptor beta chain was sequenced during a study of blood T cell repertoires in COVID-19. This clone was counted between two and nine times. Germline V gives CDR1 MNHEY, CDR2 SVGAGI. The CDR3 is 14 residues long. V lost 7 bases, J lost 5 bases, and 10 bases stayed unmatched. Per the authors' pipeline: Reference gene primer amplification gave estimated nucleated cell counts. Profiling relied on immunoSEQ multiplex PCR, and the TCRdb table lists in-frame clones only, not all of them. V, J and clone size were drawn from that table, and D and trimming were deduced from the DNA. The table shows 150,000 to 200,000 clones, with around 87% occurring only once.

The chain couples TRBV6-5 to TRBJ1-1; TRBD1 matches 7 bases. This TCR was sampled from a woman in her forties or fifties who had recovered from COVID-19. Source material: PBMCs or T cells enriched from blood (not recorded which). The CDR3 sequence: CASTRNRGRTEAFF. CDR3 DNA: TGTGCCAGCACTAGAAACAGGGGAAGAACTGAAGCTTTCTTT.